This passage covers 18 T cell receptor beta chains from one sample sequenced in a study of vaccination and CD4 T cells after COVID-19. Treatment noted: roughly ten-day PBMC culture with coronavirus spike peptide pools or control peptides (ViraFEST assay). No antigen has been assigned to these receptors. The Oncomine TCR Beta short-read assay was applied to DNA of cultured CD4+ T cells. TCRdb redid the calling of the PCR reads with MiXCR, one entry per CDR3 protein. Here the sample spans some 12,000 distinct CDR3 sequences, 45% to 50% being singletons. Sequences were obtained from CD4+ T cells from blood, cultured in vitro. The receptors derive from a human donor who had recovered from COVID-19.

The chain links TRBV6-1 to TRBJ1-2; TRBD1 agrees at 7 bases. The trim removed 5 bases at V and 0 bases at J, leaving 3 bases unmatched. The CDR3 has 14 amino acids. Germline CDR1 is MNHNS and CDR2 is SASEGT. CDR3 sequence (DNA): TGTGCCAGCAGTCGGGACAGAACTAACTATGGCTACACCTTC. This sequence encodes CASSRDRTNYGYTF.

This clonotype was counted a few times. This sequence joins TRBV11-3 and TRBJ2-2; TRBD1 or TRBD2 may be the D gene (6 bases each). The germline V gene has CDR1 SGHNT and CDR2 YENEEA. V shed 3 bases and J shed 7 bases, with 9 bases lying between them. This CDR3 comprises 13 residues. The CDR3: CASSLEGDGELFF. The CDR3 DNA reads as TGTGCCAGCAGCTTGGAGGGGGACGGGGAGCTGTTTTTT.

V gene TRBV20-1 combines with J gene TRBJ2-3, with a tentative D call TRBD2 (6 bases). The CDR3 totals 13 residues. With 3 bases removed from V and 6 bases from J, the gap between germline ends came to 13 bases. Germline-derived CDR1 and CDR2 are DFQATT and SNEGSKA (reference sequence). The CDR3 DNA is TGCAGTGCTAGCGGGAGAGACGGGGATACGCAGTATTTT. Residues: CSASGRDGDTQYF.

The gene calls are TRBV6-2 or TRBV6-3 and TRBJ2-1; D might be TRBD2 (6 bases). The CDR3 has 14 amino acids. Trimming removed 6 bases at V and 4 bases at J, with 13 bases between. CDR1 is MNHEY, CDR2 SVGEGT, per germline. The CDR3 is CASRGSSAYNEQFF. CDR3 DNA sequence: TGTGCCAGCAGGGGGTCTAGCGCGTACAATGAGCAGTTCTTC.

The CDR3 region has the DNA TGTGCCAGCAGCCCCAACGGACAGGGATGGCAGGCTTTCTTT. This encodes CASSPNGQGWQAFF. The rearrangement links TRBV7-6 to TRBJ1-1, with 8 positions matching TRBD1. The CDR3 runs 14 residues. CDR1 is SGHVS, CDR2 FNYEAQ, per germline. Losses at the gene ends were 5 bases for V and 11 bases for J; bases not matched to a gene: 13.

The chain joins TRBV27 to TRBJ1-6; 8 nucleotides agree with TRBD1. CDR3 size: 18 residues. Germline V gene sequence: CDR1 MNHEY, CDR2 SMNVEV (reference sequence). V lost 4 bases to trimming and J lost 1 base; unmatched junction nucleotides: 9. CDR3 sequence: CASSSLDRGLSYNSPLHF. For the CDR3, the DNA is TGTGCCAGCAGTTCACTAGACAGGGGTTTGTCCTATAATTCACCCCTCCACTTT.

This clonotype has only a few counts. V usage is TRBV7-9 and J usage is TRBJ1-2; D is uncertain. The germline CDR1 and CDR2 sequences are SEHNR and FQNEAQ (reference sequence). Trimming pared 2 bases from V and 4 bases from J, leaving 14 bases between. The CDR3 is made up of 15 amino acids. The CDR3 region has the DNA TGTGCCAGCAGCTTAAGCATTGGAGATATCTATGGCTACACCTTC. Protein sequence: CASSLSIGDIYGYTF.

The chain uses TRBV18 and TRBJ1-1, with D unclear. Germline CDR1 and CDR2: KGHSH and LQKENI. The ends were cut back, 3 bases at V and 5 bases at J, with 10 bases in the middle. This CDR3 is 13 amino acids long. Written as DNA, the CDR3 is TGTGCCAGCTCACCGGAAACGAGAACTGAAGCTTTCTTT. It specifies CASSPETRTEAFF.

A single count supports this clonotype. The chain uses TRBV7-2 and TRBJ2-1, with a possible D match to TRBD2 (6 bases). V was pared by 1 base and J by 9 bases, with 13 bases between. The CDR3 has 14 amino acids. Germline CDR1 is SGHTA and CDR2 is FQGNSA. CDR3 in amino acids: CASSLVGRAGEQFF. The CDR3 region has the DNA TGTGCCAGCAGCTTAGTAGGGAGAGCGGGTGAGCAGTTCTTC.

The CDR3: CASRHQETQYF. The CDR3 bases are TGTGCCAGTCGCCACCAAGAGACCCAGTACTTC. This chain uses TRBV19 with TRBJ2-5, with no clear D. V was cut by 8 bases and J by 0 bases, with 4 bases left in between. Germline lookup yields CDR1 LNHDA and CDR2 SQIVND (reference sequence). This CDR3 is 11 amino acids long.

This chain joins TRBV6-5 and TRBJ2-4; D is uncertain. Per the germline V gene, CDR1 is MNHEY and CDR2 is SVGAGI. Trimming removed 4 bases from V and 2 bases from J, with 0 bases in between. This CDR3 has 11 residues. The chain's CDR3 is CASSSKNIQYF. CDR3 nucleotides: TGTGCCAGCAGTTCCAAAAACATTCAGTACTTC.

The CDR3 DNA follows: TGTGCCAGCAGTGTAGACAGGAACACCGGGGAGCTGTTTTTT. Translating it yields CASSVDRNTGELFF. This chain joins TRBV6-4 and TRBJ2-2, with a possible D match to TRBD1 (5 bases). Germline V gene lookup returns CDR1 MRHNA and CDR2 SNTAGT. The CDR3 runs to 14 residues. V shed 4 bases and J shed 1 base, with 7 bases lying between them.

V and J are TRBV12-3 or TRBV12-4 and TRBJ2-3; no definite D call. The CDR3 loop spans 16 amino acids. Trimming removed 0 bases from V and 0 bases from J, with 10 bases in between. The CDR3 protein is CASSLARRTSTDTQYF. CDR3 DNA: TGTGCCAGCAGTTTAGCGCGACGGACCAGCACAGATACGCAGTATTTT.

The table lists this clonotype with a count of one. The chain uses TRBV10-3 and TRBJ2-7, with D possibly TRBD2 on 5 matching bases. Per germline, CDR1 ENHRY and CDR2 SYGVKD. Trimming pared 4 bases from V and 0 bases from J, leaving 10 bases between. The CDR3 has 14 residues. In DNA, the CDR3 is TGTGCCATCAGTGTCACTAGTTTCTCCTACGAGCAGTACTTC. It codes for CAISVTSFSYEQYF.

The chain links TRBV20-1 to TRBJ2-7; 7 bases match TRBD2. Trimming took 0 bases from V and 4 from J; bases not matched to a gene: 6. The CDR3 covers 14 residues. CDR1 and CDR2 from the germline V gene are DFQATT and SNEGSKA (reference sequence). The CDR3 sequence is CSARDKGLTYEQYF. As DNA, the CDR3 is TGCAGTGCTAGAGATAAGGGACTAACGTACGAGCAGTACTTC.

The rearrangement links TRBV20-1 to TRBJ2-5, with TRBD1 identical over 10 bases. The V gene end was trimmed by 0 bases and the J gene end by 10 bases; junction bases not matched to a gene: 11. The CDR3 length is 15 residues. CDR1 and CDR2 (germline): DFQATT, SNEGSKA (reference sequence). The DNA for the CDR3 is TGCAGTGCTAGAGATAGCGGACAGGGGGGGTTGGTCCAGTACTTC. Translating it yields CSARDSGQGGLVQYF.

The count of this clonotype is one. The chain carries TRBV11-3 and TRBJ2-1; D uncertain. The CDR3 totals 12 residues. The ends were cut back, 0 bases at V and 11 bases at J, with 8 bases in the middle. Germline V gene sequence: CDR1 SGHNT, CDR2 YENEEA. The chain's CDR3 is CASSLDLSKQFF. In nucleotides, the CDR3 is TGTGCCAGCAGCTTAGATCTGAGTAAGCAGTTCTTC.

This clonotype ranks as medium-sized. The CDR3 loop is CASSSPGQHTEAFF. In nucleotides, the CDR3 is TGTGCCAGCAGCTCCCCCGGACAGCACACTGAAGCTTTCTTT. J is TRBJ1-1 and V is TRBV7-6, with D possibly being TRBD1 (6 bases). Germline lookup yields CDR1 SGHVS and CDR2 FNYEAQ. The V end lost 4 bases, the J end lost 3 bases, and 12 bases lay between the germline ends. This CDR3 region has 14 residues.